These T cell receptor beta chains were read from a single sample in a study of neurological immune-mediated disorders. A single record per CDR3 protein comes from TCRdb applying MiXCR to the 5' RACE reads. The repertoire consists of about 71,000 distinct CDR3 sequences, with 9.5% to 13% occurring once and the leading ten covering around a tenth. The source material was PBMCs. Source of these receptors: a man aged 25-45 years in good health. Each CDR3 is given with its conserved first and last residue. Each record gives: V gene, clone size, D gene, J gene, CDR3 DNA, CDR3 protein. D genes are given only for firm matches. The size field is filled for only some rows; it gives once, few, many or a size class.

>TRBV12-3/TRBV12-4|many|NA|TRBJ2-3
TGTGCCAGCAGTTTAGGGCAGGGGTCAGATACGCAGTATTTT
CASSLGQGSDTQYF
>TRBV4-2|NA|TRBD1|TRBJ2-7
TGTGCCAGCAGCCATAGTGGGACAGGAGAGTTCTACGAGCAGTACTTC
CASSHSGTGEFYEQYF
>TRBV7-2|many|TRBD2|TRBJ2-1
TGTGCCAGCAGCCCCCAAGTTAGGGCTAGCGGGATTAGCTCCTACAATGAGCAGTTCTTC
CASSPQVRASGISSYNEQFF
>TRBV5-1|many|TRBD2|TRBJ2-1
TGCGCCAGCAGCTTGGGACTAGCGGGAGTGATCTCCTACAATGAGCAGTTCTTC
CASSLGLAGVISYNEQFF
>TRBV12-3/TRBV12-4|many|NA|TRBJ1-5
TGTGCCAGCAGTTTAAGATCGGGGGGCAATCAGCCCCAGCATTTT
CASSLRSGGNQPQHF
>TRBV4-1|many|TRBD1|TRBJ1-1
TGCGCCAGCAGCCAAGAAGGGACAGGGGCTTTTGGCACTGAAGCTTTCTTT
CASSQEGTGAFGTEAFF
>TRBV4-2|many|NA|TRBJ1-5
TGTGCCAGCAGCCCCACGGATCTTAGCAATCAGCCCCAGCATTTT
CASSPTDLSNQPQHF
>TRBV3-1|many|NA|TRBJ2-7
TGTGCCAGCAGCCGAGCCGGGGACGAGCAGTACTTC
CASSRAGDEQYF
>TRBV7-9|few|NA|TRBJ2-1
TGTGCCAGCAGCCAGAAAAGACACAACAATGAGCAGTTCTTC
CASSQKRHNNEQFF
>TRBV28|many|TRBD2|TRBJ2-2
TGTGCCAGCAGCATAGCGGGAGGAGCCGGGGAGCTGTTTTTT
CASSIAGGAGELFF